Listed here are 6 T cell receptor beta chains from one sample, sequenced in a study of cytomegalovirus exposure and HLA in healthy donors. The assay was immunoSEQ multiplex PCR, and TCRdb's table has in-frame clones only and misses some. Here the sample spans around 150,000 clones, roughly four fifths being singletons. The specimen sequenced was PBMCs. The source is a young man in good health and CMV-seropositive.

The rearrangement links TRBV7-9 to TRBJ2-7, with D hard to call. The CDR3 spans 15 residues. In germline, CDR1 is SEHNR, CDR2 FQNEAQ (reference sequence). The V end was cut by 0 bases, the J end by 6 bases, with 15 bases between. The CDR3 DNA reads TGTGCCAGCAGCTTAGCCGCCCCTTCCTTCGGCGAGCAGTACTTC. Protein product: CASSLAAPSFGEQYF.

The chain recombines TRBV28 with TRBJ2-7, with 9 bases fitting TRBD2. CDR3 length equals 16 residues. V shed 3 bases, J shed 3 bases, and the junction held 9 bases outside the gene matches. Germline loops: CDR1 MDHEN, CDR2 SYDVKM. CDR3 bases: TGTGCCAGCAGTTTCCCAGAGCGGGAGGCCTTCTACGAGCAGTACTTC. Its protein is CASSFPEREAFYEQYF. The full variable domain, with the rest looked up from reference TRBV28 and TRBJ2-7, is DVKVTQSSRYLVKRTGEKVFLECVQDMDHENMFWYRQDPGLGLRLIYFSYDVKMKEKGDIPEGYSVSREKKERFSLILESASTNQTSMYLCASSFPEREAFYEQYFGPGTRLTVT.

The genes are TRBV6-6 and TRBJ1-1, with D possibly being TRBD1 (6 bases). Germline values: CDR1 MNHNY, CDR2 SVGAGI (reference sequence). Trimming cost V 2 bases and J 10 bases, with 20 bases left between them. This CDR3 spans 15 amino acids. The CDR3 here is CASSYPQTGRAGAFF. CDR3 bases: TGTGCCAGCAGTTACCCCCAAACAGGGAGGGCTGGAGCTTTCTTT.

As DNA, the CDR3 is TGTGCCAGCAGCAAGACGACAGGACAGCTCTACGAGCAGTACTTC. It translates to CASSKTTGQLYEQYF. The chain links TRBV11-2 to TRBJ2-7; weak D call: TRBD1 (6 bases). V lost 5 bases and J lost 3, with 17 bases in between. Germline assignment: CDR1 SGHAT and CDR2 FQNNGV. This CDR3 spans 15 amino acids.

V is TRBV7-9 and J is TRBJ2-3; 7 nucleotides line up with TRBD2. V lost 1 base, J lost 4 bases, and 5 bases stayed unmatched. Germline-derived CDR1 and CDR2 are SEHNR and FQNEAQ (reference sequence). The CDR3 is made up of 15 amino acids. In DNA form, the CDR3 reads TGTGCCAGCAGCTTAGTGAGCGGGATGGCAGATACGCAGTATTTT. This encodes CASSLVSGMADTQYF.

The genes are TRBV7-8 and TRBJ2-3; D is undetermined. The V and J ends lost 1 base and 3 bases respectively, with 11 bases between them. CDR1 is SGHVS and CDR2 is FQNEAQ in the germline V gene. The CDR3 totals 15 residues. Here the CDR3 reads CASSLGGGLTDTQYF. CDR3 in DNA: TGTGCCAGCAGCTTAGGAGGCGGTTTGACAGATACGCAGTATTTT.